These 9 T cell receptor beta chains were all obtained from the same sample, sequenced in a study of OX40 agonist ivuxolimab in advanced cancers. Assay: immunoSEQ multiplex PCR; the TCRdb copy retains only in-frame clones and omits some. Among 65,000 to 95,000 clones listed, about 90% were seen once. The sequenced sample was CD4+ or CD8+ T cells sorted from blood, obtained in a trial of the OX40 agonist ivuxolimab. These receptors originate from an adult with an advanced solid tumor such as melanoma, head and neck, liver or kidney cancer.

V usage is TRBV5-5 and J usage is TRBJ1-5, with D perhaps TRBD1 (5 bases). Looked up from germline, CDR1 is SGHKS and CDR2 is YYEKEE (reference sequence). Deletions cut 0 bases from V and 4 bases from J, with 14 bases between. This CDR3 is 16 amino acids long. The CDR3 sequence: CASSLVGDLNNQPQHF. For the CDR3, the DNA is TGTGCCAGCAGCTTGGTGGGGGACCTTAATAATCAGCCCCAGCATTTT.

This chain uses TRBV18 with TRBJ2-1; TRBD1 matches 8 bases. This CDR3 has 18 amino acids. V lost 2 bases, J lost 5 bases, and 14 bases stayed unmatched. Per germline, CDR1 KGHSH and CDR2 LQKENI. CDR3 loop: CASSPSLIGQGANNEQFF. The CDR3 DNA reads as TGTGCCAGCTCACCAAGTTTAATAGGACAGGGCGCAAACAATGAGCAGTTCTTC.

The J gene is TRBJ1-1, the V gene TRBV7-2, with TRBD1 matching over 7 bases. The CDR3 consists of 15 residues. V lost 5 bases to trimming and J lost 3 bases; unmatched junction nucleotides: 9. Per germline, CDR1 SGHTA and CDR2 FQGNSA. CDR3 residues: CASSPRQGRDTEAFF. In nucleotides, the CDR3 is TGTGCCAGCAGCCCTCGACAGGGCCGGGACACTGAAGCTTTCTTT.

This clone came up once. V is TRBV7-2 and J is TRBJ2-4, with 12 bases aligning to TRBD2. Trimming removed 5 bases from V and 6 bases from J; junction bases left unmatched: 5. The germline V gene encodes CDR1 SGHTA and CDR2 FQGNSA. This CDR3 is 15 amino acids long. CDR3 sequence: CASSRTSGMGNIQYF. CDR3 in DNA: TGTGCCAGCAGCAGGACTAGCGGGATGGGAAACATTCAGTACTTC.

This clone has a single count. The rearrangement links TRBV6-6 to TRBJ2-1, with 7 nucleotides matching TRBD1. Trimming cost V 2 bases and J 3 bases; bases outside gene matches: 7. The germline CDR1 and CDR2 sequences are MNHNY and SVGAGI (reference sequence). The CDR3 length is 16 residues. The CDR3 DNA follows: TGTGCCAGCAGTTACCCTAAGGGGGCAGGCTACAATGAGCAGTTCTTC. Encoded protein: CASSYPKGAGYNEQFF.

This chain joins TRBV2 and TRBJ2-3; 7 bases map to TRBD1. The CDR3 totals 13 residues. CDR1 and CDR2 from the germline V gene are SNHLY and FYNNEI. Losses at the gene ends were 6 bases for V and 0 bases for J; bases not matched to a gene: 0. The CDR3 coding sequence is TGTGCCAGCAGCAGGGGGAGCACAGATACGCAGTATTTT. Translating gives CASSRGSTDTQYF.

The V and J genes are TRBV7-9 and TRBJ1-2; the D gene is possibly TRBD1 (5 bases). This CDR3 region has 15 residues. Looked up from germline, CDR1 is SEHNR and CDR2 is FQNEAQ (reference sequence). Trimming took off 0 bases at V and 4 bases at J, with 12 bases between the two ends. The CDR3 loop is CASSLAPRGTYGYTF. The CDR3 nucleotides read TGTGCCAGCAGCTTAGCGCCTAGAGGGACCTATGGCTACACCTTC.

V usage is TRBV9 and J usage is TRBJ2-2; 10 nucleotides line up with TRBD2. The CDR3 is 16 amino acids. Trimming cost V 0 bases and J 8 bases; bases outside gene matches: 7. In germline, CDR1 is SGDLS, CDR2 YYNGEE. Written as DNA, the CDR3 is TGTGCCAGCAGCGTAGAGCCTAGCGGGAGATTTGGGGAGCTGTTTTTT. Translated, it gives CASSVEPSGRFGELFF.

The chain recombines TRBV27 with TRBJ2-5, with a possible D match to TRBD2 (6 bases). V was pared by 6 bases and J by 0 bases, with 8 bases between. The CDR3 runs 13 residues. Germline V gene lookup returns CDR1 MNHEY and CDR2 SMNVEV (reference sequence). The CDR3 protein is CASSWDYQETQYF. The CDR3 DNA reads TGTGCCAGCAGCTGGGACTACCAAGAGACCCAGTACTTC.